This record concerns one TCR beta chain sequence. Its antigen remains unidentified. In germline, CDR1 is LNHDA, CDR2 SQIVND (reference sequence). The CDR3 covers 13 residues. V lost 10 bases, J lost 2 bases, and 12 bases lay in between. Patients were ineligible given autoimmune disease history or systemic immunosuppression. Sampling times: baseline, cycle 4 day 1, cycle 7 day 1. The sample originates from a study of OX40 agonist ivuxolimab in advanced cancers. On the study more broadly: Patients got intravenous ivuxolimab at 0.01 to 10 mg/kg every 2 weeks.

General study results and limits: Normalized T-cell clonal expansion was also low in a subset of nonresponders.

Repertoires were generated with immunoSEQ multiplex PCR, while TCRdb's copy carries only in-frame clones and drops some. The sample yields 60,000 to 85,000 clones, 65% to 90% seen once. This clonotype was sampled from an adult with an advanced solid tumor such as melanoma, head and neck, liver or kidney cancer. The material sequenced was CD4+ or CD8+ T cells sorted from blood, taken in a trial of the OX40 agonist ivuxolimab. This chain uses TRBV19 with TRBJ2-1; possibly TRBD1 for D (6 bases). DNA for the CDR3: TGTGCCACCCGACAGGCTGCCTACAATGAGCAGTTCTTC. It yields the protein CATRQAAYNEQFF.